This section outlines one TCR beta chain sequence together with its context. Antigen: not known. The data were obtained in a study of long-term antiretroviral therapy in people with HIV. Whole-study context: Earliest sampling preceded the 2015 immediate-ART recommendation by about a decade. General study findings and limits: Within the repertoire, clones expanded before ART were dominant at all time points.

A v3.0 immunoSEQ assay was performed at survey level. The table came from immunoSEQ multiplex PCR; TCRdb's copy has only in-frame clones and leaves some out. This sample has about 40,000 clones, with less than 90% found just once. This CDR3 is built from 15 residues. Trimming pared 4 bases from V and 0 bases from J, leaving 11 bases between. Germline values: CDR1 SGHRS, CDR2 YFSETQ. The receptor comes from a man aged 18-30 years with HIV. This chain links TRBV5-1 with TRBJ2-1; D unclear. The sample in question was unsorted PBMCs, obtained 1 year after starting antiretroviral therapy. CDR3: CASSPHESSYNEQFF. The CDR3, as DNA: TGCGCCAGCAGCCCCCATGAAAGCTCCTACAATGAGCAGTTCTTC. The full variable domain, its missing parts supplied by reference TRBV5-1 and TRBJ2-1, is KAGVTQTPRYLIKTRGQQVTLSCSPISGHRSVSWYQQTPGQGLQFLFEYFSETQRNKGNFPGRFSGRQFSNSRSEMNVSTLELGDSALYLCASSPHESSYNEQFFGPGTRLTVL.